This TCR beta chain was profiled in a study of shared clonotypes between healthy human individuals. Study background: A few men and a couple of women, aged 18 to 49, were donors. Study outcomes and limitations: Non-shared clonotypes had lower generation probabilities than those shared by all four donors. With a few donors compared, 5% to 5.5% of naive CD4 clonotypes were shared. Rarefaction curves obtained for sorted subsets showed sequencing incomplete despite large depth.

Naive-designated CD8 cells lacked CD45RO, were positively enriched for CCR7, and omitted terminally differentiated effector memory CD45RA+ cells. TCRdb keeps only in-frame clones here, not all; method: immunoSEQ multiplex PCR. The table lists just over 2,000,000 clones, approximately 94% of them singletons. Comments on this clone: Its antigen is still unknown. Other DNA sequences from this sample encode an identical CDR3 as well.

This receptor was identified in a man younger than 35 in good health. The source material was naive CD8+ T cells sorted from blood.

CDR3 DNA sequence: TGTGCCAGCAGCTTGCAGGGGGGCTATGGCTACACCTTC. It translates to CASSLQGGYGYTF. V and J are TRBV5-6 and TRBJ1-2; 7 bases fit TRBD1. Germline values: CDR1 SGHDT, CDR2 YYEEEE. The V gene end was trimmed by 1 base and the J gene end by 4 bases; junction bases not matched to a gene: 1. The CDR3 spans 13 residues. The full variable domain, with the rest looked up from reference TRBV5-6 and TRBJ1-2, is DAGVTQSPTHLIKTRGQQVTLRCSPKSGHDTVSWYQQALGQGPQFIFQYYEEEERQRGNFPDRFSGHQFPNYSSELNVNALLLGDSALYLCASSLQGGYGYTFGSGTRLTVV.